The source of this T cell receptor beta chain is a study of T cell repertoires in ileal Crohn's disease. The time point is: neoterminal ileum biopsy at postoperative endoscopy, about 6 months after surgery. The protocol was immunoSEQ multiplex PCR, while the TCRdb copy is restricted to in-frame clones and leaves out a portion. The sample lists more than 15,000 clones; 55% to 85% were seen once. Germline V CDR1 and CDR2: MNHEY, SMNVEV (reference sequence). Trimming left V 3 bases short and J 2 bases short, with 11 bases between. The CDR3 is 16 residues long. Material: ileal tissue. This sequence was found in an adult with Crohn's disease. J is TRBJ2-6 and V is TRBV27; a weak D match, TRBD2 (6 bases). CDR3 sequence reads: CASSFVGGTGANVLTF. CDR3 nucleotide sequence: TGTGCCAGCAGTTTCGTCGGAGGGACTGGGGCCAACGTCCTGACTTTC.